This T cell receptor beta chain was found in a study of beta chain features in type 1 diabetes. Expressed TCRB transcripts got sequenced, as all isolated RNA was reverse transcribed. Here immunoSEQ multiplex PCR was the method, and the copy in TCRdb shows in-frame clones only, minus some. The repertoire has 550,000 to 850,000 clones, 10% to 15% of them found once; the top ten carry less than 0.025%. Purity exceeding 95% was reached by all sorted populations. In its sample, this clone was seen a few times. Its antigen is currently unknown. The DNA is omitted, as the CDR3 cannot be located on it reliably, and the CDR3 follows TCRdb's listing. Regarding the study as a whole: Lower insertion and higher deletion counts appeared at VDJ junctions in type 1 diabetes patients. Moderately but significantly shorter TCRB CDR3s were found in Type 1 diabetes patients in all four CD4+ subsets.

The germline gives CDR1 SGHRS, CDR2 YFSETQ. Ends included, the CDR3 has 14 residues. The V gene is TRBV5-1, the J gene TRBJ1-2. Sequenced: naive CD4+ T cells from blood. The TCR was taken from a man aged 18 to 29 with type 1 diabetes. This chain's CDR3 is CASSSSTEGYGYTF.